These 10 T cell receptor beta chains were all obtained from the same sample, sequenced in a study of OX40 agonist ivuxolimab in advanced cancers. Sequencing used immunoSEQ multiplex PCR; TCRdb keeps in-frame clones, though not all of them. In the table there are over 45,000 clones, around 88% of which are singletons. The sample in question was CD4+ or CD8+ T cells sorted from blood, obtained in a trial of the OX40 agonist ivuxolimab. The source is an adult with an advanced solid tumor such as melanoma, head and neck, liver or kidney cancer.

This clone has a handful of counts. The V gene is TRBV30, the J gene TRBJ1-1; weak D call: TRBD1 (5 bases). Trimming removed 1 base at V and 2 bases at J, with 17 bases between. CDR3 size: 16 residues. The V gene's germline CDR1 is GTSNPN and CDR2 SVGIG (reference sequence). The CDR3 bases are TGTGCCTGGAGTGGGGGCGAGCAGGGCCAAAACACTGAAGCTTTCTTT. Amino acids: CAWSGGEQGQNTEAFF. Drawing the rest from reference TRBV30 and TRBJ1-1, the complete variable domain is SQTIHQWPATLVQPVGSPLSLECTVEGTSNPNLYWYRQAAGRGLQLLFYSVGIGQISSEVPQNLSASRPQDRQFILSSKKLLLSDSGFYLCAWSGGEQGQNTEAFFGQGTRLTVV.

This chain connects TRBV2 to TRBJ1-1; D remains unclear. Germline V gene data show CDR1 as SNHLY and CDR2 as FYNNEI. CDR3 length equals 14 residues. V dropped 4 bases and J dropped 6 bases, with 15 bases sitting between them. The chain's CDR3 is CASSVDWGGAEAFF. The CDR3 bases are TGTGCCAGCAGTGTGGATTGGGGAGGCGCTGAAGCTTTCTTT.

This sequence joins TRBV18 and TRBJ2-7; TRBD1 matches at 8 bases. Germline assignment: CDR1 KGHSH and CDR2 LQKENI. The V and J ends lost 0 bases and 2 bases, in that order; junction bases with no gene match: 3. There are 15 residues in the CDR3. CDR3 DNA sequence: TGTGCCAGCTCACCACCGCGACAGGGGACCTACGAGCAGTACTTC. This sequence encodes CASSPPRQGTYEQYF.

The chain employs TRBV18 and TRBJ2-5; TRBD2 matches at 8 bases. The CDR3 spans 15 residues. Trimming cost V 2 bases and J 5 bases; bases outside gene matches: 7. Germline V CDR1 and CDR2: KGHSH, LQKENI. The CDR3 DNA is TGTGCCAGCTCACCAAGCGGGAGTGTAGGCGAGACCCAGTACTTC. It encodes CASSPSGSVGETQYF.

The chain has TRBV29-1 and TRBJ2-7, with 7 bases identical to TRBD2. The CDR3 consists of 15 residues. Germline loops: CDR1 SQVTM, CDR2 ANQGSEA. The ends lost 4 bases at V and 0 bases at J; junction bases unmatched: 9. The CDR3 loop reads CSVGGGGLSSYEQYF. The CDR3 nucleotides read TGCAGCGTTGGGGGGGGAGGGCTCAGCTCCTACGAGCAGTACTTC.

As for this clone: A much larger clone sits a single nucleotide away, making a read error possible. Other nucleotide sequences from this sample produce the same CDR3. The chain links TRBV6-4 to TRBJ2-1, with 9 bases aligning to TRBD2. From germline, CDR1 is MRHNA and CDR2 SNTAGT. The length of the CDR3 is 15 residues. The V segment lost 0 bases and the J segment 4 bases; nucleotides outside the gene matches: 1. The CDR3 DNA follows: TGTGCCAGCAGTGACTCTAGCGGGAGTTACAATGAGCAGTTCTTC. This encodes CASSDSSGSYNEQFF.

The rearrangement links TRBV19 to TRBJ2-7; D uncertain. The CDR3 contains 15 residues. The V gene lost 1 base and the J gene lost 2 bases, with 12 bases spanning the gap. CDR1 is LNHDA, CDR2 SQIVND, per germline (reference sequence). CDR3 coding DNA: TGTGCCAGTAGTATAGTGGGCCACGCTGCCTACGAGCAGTACTTC. Translating it yields CASSIVGHAAYEQYF.

The chain has TRBV9 and TRBJ1-3; TRBD1 matches at 8 bases. The CDR3 consists of 16 residues. CDR1 and CDR2 (germline): SGDLS, YYNGEE. Losses at the gene ends were 5 bases for V and 0 bases for J; bases not matched to a gene: 7. CDR3 DNA sequence: TGTGCCAGCAGTCCAGGACAGGGCCTCTCTGGAAACACCATATATTTT. Its protein product is CASSPGQGLSGNTIYF.

This clone ranks as medium-sized. The sample carries other DNA sequences with the same CDR3. The rearrangement uses TRBV9 and TRBJ2-7, with TRBD1 as a possible D gene (6 bases). V lost 3 bases, J lost 2 bases, and 9 bases lay in between. The CDR3 is made up of 13 amino acids. CDR1 is SGDLS, CDR2 YYNGEE, per germline. CDR3 nucleotide sequence: TGTGCCAGCAGCGCACAGGGAGCCTACGAGCAGTACTTC. Translating gives CASSAQGAYEQYF.

This clone has more than one count but fewer than ten. This rearrangement joins TRBV10-2 to TRBJ2-7; 11 bases are shared with TRBD2. After removal of 6 bases from V and 4 bases from J, the junction contained 5 bases not matched to a gene. This CDR3 is 14 amino acids long. In germline, CDR1 is WSHSY, CDR2 SAAADI. The CDR3 DNA sequence: TGCGCCAGCAGACCCGGGACTAGCGGTTACGAGCAGTACTTC. Its protein product is CASRPGTSGYEQYF.